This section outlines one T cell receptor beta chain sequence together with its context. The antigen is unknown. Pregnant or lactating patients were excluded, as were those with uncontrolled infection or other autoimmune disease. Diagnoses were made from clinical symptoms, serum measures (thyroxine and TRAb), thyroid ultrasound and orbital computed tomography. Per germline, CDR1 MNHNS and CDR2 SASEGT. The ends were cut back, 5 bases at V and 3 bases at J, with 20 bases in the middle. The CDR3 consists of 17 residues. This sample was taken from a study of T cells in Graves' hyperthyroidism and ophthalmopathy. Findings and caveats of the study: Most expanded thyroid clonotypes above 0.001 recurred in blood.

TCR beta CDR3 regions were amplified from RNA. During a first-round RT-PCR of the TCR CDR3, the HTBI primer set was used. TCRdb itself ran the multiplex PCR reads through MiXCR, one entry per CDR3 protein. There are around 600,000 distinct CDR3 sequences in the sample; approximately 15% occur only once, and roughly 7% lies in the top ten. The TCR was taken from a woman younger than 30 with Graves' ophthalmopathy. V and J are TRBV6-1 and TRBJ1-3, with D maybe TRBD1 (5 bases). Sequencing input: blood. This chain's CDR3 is CASSLDTVGALGNTIYF. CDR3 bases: TGTGCCAGCAGTCTCGACACGGTTGGGGCGCTTGGAAACACCATATATTTT.